This T cell receptor (beta chain) was recorded in a study of regulatory T cells in long-lasting Graves disease. Time point described: newly diagnosed GD, antithyroid drugs for less than 3 months. Scientists built the TCR library using RNA that was extracted from PBMCs. CDR3 regions were amplified by Arm-PCR using iRepertoire HTBI primers to build TCR beta libraries. TCRdb processed the multiplex PCR reads anew with MiXCR; each CDR3 protein has one entry. Counted here are about 460,000 distinct CDR3 sequences, about 15% occurring once; the ten biggest clones make up about a sixth. This sample also belongs to another study, concerning T cells in Graves' hyperthyroidism and ophthalmopathy. From that second work: Clinical symptoms, serum thyroxine, TRAb, thyroid ultrasound and orbital computed tomography established diagnosis.

Sequenced here: peripheral blood mononuclear cells (PBMCs), sampled at new diagnosis, from a patient treated with antithyroid drugs. The receptor's source is a woman aged 45-60 years with Graves disease.

The CDR3 protein is CASNARTYQETQYF. CDR3 coding DNA: TGTGCCAGCAATGCTCGGACGTACCAAGAGACCCAGTACTTC. The rearrangement joins TRBV6-1 to TRBJ2-5; no reliable D call. The CDR3 sequence is 14 residues long. V was pared by 7 bases and J by 0 bases, with 12 bases between. Germline-derived CDR1 and CDR2 are MNHNS and SASEGT.